This is a list of T cell receptor beta chains from one sample in a study of regulatory T cells in long-lasting Graves disease. TCRdb passed the multiplex PCR reads through MiXCR, listing each CDR3 protein once. The profile shows over 200,000 distinct CDR3 sequences, about 18% of them singletons. The sequencing used peripheral blood mononuclear cells (PBMCs), collected at new diagnosis, from a patient treated with antithyroid drugs. These TCRs come from a female donor with Graves disease. CDR3s include the opening cysteine and the closing phenylalanine or tryptophan. D genes are given only for firm matches. The size of a clone is reported for some rows only, either as once, few or many, or as a class for expanded clones.

D	V	size	J	DNA	CDR3
NA	TRBV10-3	many	TRBJ1-3	TGTGCCATCAGTGAGTCCAGTGGAAACACCATATATTTT	CAISESSGNTIYF
TRBD1	TRBV20-1	many	TRBJ1-4	TGCAGTGCGGCCACAGGGGTGGGAAATGAAAAACTGTTTTTT	CSAATGVGNEKLFF
NA	TRBV28	many	TRBJ1-5	TGTGCCAGCAGTTCCGGGGCGGGGGGCAAGCCCCAGCATTTT	CASSSGAGGKPQHF
TRBD2	TRBV29-1	many	TRBJ2-4	TGCAGCGGTCGTGGCGGGAGTACCAAAAACATTCAGTACTTC	CSGRGGSTKNIQYF
NA	TRBV12-3/TRBV12-4	once	TRBJ1-1	TGTGCCAGCAGTTTCTACAGTGCTGAAGCTTTCTTT	CASSFYSAEAFF
NA	TRBV10-1	NA	TRBJ2-2	TGCGCCAGCAGTGAGTCGAGATTGGTCGGGACAACGAACACCGGGGAGCTGTTTTTT	CASSESRLVGTTNTGELFF
TRBD1	TRBV7-9	NA	TRBJ2-1	TGTGCCAGCAGCTCCCGGGACAGGGGGTCTAGCTCCTACAATGAGCAGTTCTTC	CASSSRDRGSSSYNEQFF
NA	TRBV5-1	many	TRBJ2-1	TGCGCCAGCAGCCCACGTCGTGCAGGGGACAATGAGCAGTTCTTC	CASSPRRAGDNEQFF
NA	TRBV20-1	many	TRBJ2-7	TGCAGTGCTACCCGGGACTCACCCTACGAGCAGTACTTC	CSATRDSPYEQYF
NA	TRBV4-3	NA	TRBJ1-2	TGCGCCAGCAGCCAAGATTTAGGGCCTTCCTGGACTAACTATGGCTACACCTTC	CASSQDLGPSWTNYGYTF
TRBD1	TRBV28	many	TRBJ2-7	TGTGCCAGCAAAGTCGGGACAGGGAGGAGTGAGCAGTACTTC	CASKVGTGRSEQYF
NA	TRBV19	many	TRBJ1-2	TGTGCCAGTAGTAACCTCGGGACGGGGAACTATGGCTACACCTTC	CASSNLGTGNYGYTF
NA	TRBV2	many	TRBJ1-2	TGTGCCAGCAGTGAAGCAGCTCTCGGATATGGCTACACCTTC	CASSEAALGYGYTF
NA	TRBV24-1	many	TRBJ2-5	TGTGCCACCAGTGAGCGGACAGGGGGTCTTAGCGGGAGCGAGACCCAGTACTTC	CATSERTGGLSGSETQYF
NA	TRBV3-1	many	TRBJ2-1	TGTGCCAGCAGCCTTCTAGGAACCTACAATGAGCAGTTCTTC	CASSLLGTYNEQFF
NA	TRBV30	many	TRBJ2-1	TGTGCCTGGAGTGTAGGGTCTTCTCTCTTAAATGAGCAGTTCTTC	CAWSVGSSLLNEQFF
NA	TRBV28	many	TRBJ1-3	TGTGCCAGCAGTCTCGGGCCACGAGGAAACACCATATATTTT	CASSLGPRGNTIYF
TRBD2	TRBV3-1	once	TRBJ2-5	TGTGCCAGCAGCCAAGAGGGAGCGGGAGTTCAAGAGACCCAGTACTTT	CASSQEGAGVQETQYF
TRBD2	TRBV6-2/TRBV6-3	many	TRBJ2-3	TGTGCCAGCCTGGCGGCGGGAGCAGATACGCAGTATTTT	CASLAAGADTQYF
TRBD2	TRBV24-1	few	TRBJ2-2	TGTGCCACCAGTGACACCGGGACTAGCGGGAGTCAGAACACCGGGGAGCTGTTTTTT	CATSDTGTSGSQNTGELFF
NA	TRBV6-1	many	TRBJ2-2	TGTGCCAGCAGTCCTCGGCGGACCGGGGAGCTGTTTTTT	CASSPRRTGELFF
NA	TRBV7-2	NA	TRBJ1-1	TGTGCCAGCAGCTTGGCAGGGTGGACTGAAGCTTTCTTT	CASSLAGWTEAFF
NA	TRBV5-4	NA	TRBJ2-1	TGTGCCAGCAGCTTTGCGGGGAGCCCCTACAATGAGCAGTTCTTC	CASSFAGSPYNEQFF
TRBD2	TRBV4-1	NA	TRBJ2-5	TGCGCCAGCAGCCAGGGAGTGGCTAGCGGGGGAGAGACCCAGTACTTC	CASSQGVASGGETQYF
NA	TRBV6-9	many	TRBJ1-5	TGTGCCAGCAGTTACTACGGGTTTGGACAGCCCCAGCATTTT	CASSYYGFGQPQHF
TRBD2	TRBV2	NA	TRBJ2-3	TGTGCCACCAGTGACCGGAGCGGGAGGGCCGGAGATACGCAGTATTTT	CATSDRSGRAGDTQYF
TRBD1	TRBV2	NA	TRBJ1-4	TGTGCCAGCAGGGCGACAGGGGGCAGTGGAACTAATGAAAAACTGTTTTTT	CASRATGGSGTNEKLFF
NA	TRBV19	many	TRBJ2-7	TGTGCCAGTAGTATAGTCGCAGCCTACGAGCAGTACTTC	CASSIVAAYEQYF
TRBD1	TRBV24-1	NA	TRBJ1-1	TGTGCCACCAGTGATACAGGGGGCGGGAACACTGAAGCTTTCTTT	CATSDTGGGNTEAFF
TRBD2	TRBV11-1	few	TRBJ2-5	TGTGCCAGCAGCTCAGGACTAGCGGGAGAATCGCGGTCAGAGACCCAGTACTTC	CASSSGLAGESRSETQYF
TRBD1	TRBV24-1	many	TRBJ2-1	TGTGCCACCAGTGATTTGCGCCTAGCCCCGGGACAGGGGGATTACAATGAGCAGTTCTTC	CATSDLRLAPGQGDYNEQFF
NA	TRBV24-1	many	TRBJ2-5	TGTGCCACCAGTGATTTGGCCGGGGAGACCCAGTACTTC	CATSDLAGETQYF
TRBD1	TRBV2	many	TRBJ1-2	TGTGCCAGCAGTTCCGGGACAGCCCTTAGAGGCTACACCTTC	CASSSGTALRGYTF
NA	TRBV15	many	TRBJ2-2	TGTGCCACCAGGACAGGTGGAGGGGCCGTCAACGGGGAGCTGTTTTTT	CATRTGGGAVNGELFF
NA	TRBV6-1	many	TRBJ2-7	TGTGCCAGCAGTGAAGCGCAGACGGGCCTCTACGAGCAGTACTTC	CASSEAQTGLYEQYF
NA	TRBV7-6	many	TRBJ2-5	TGTGCCAGCAGCCAACTGGAGACCCAGTACTTC	CASSQLETQYF
TRBD2	TRBV24-1	many	TRBJ2-3	TGTGCCACCAGTGACCCGGGACTAGCGGGAGCAGATACGCAGTATTTT	CATSDPGLAGADTQYF
TRBD1	TRBV12-3/TRBV12-4	many	TRBJ1-1	TGTGCCAGCATCACATGGGGGAAATGGGGGACAGGGTGGACTGAAGCTTTCTTT	CASITWGKWGTGWTEAFF
NA	TRBV7-8	NA	TRBJ1-1	TGTGCCACCTCGTCGGGGTTGAACACTGAAGCTTTCTTT	CATSSGLNTEAFF
TRBD2	TRBV7-2	NA	TRBJ2-7	TGTGCCAGCAGCTCAGGGACTAGCGTCAGGTCCTACGAGCAGTACTTC	CASSSGTSVRSYEQYF
NA	TRBV19	many	TRBJ1-6	TGTGCCAGTACTCCACAGGGAAGAAGGTCCTATAATTCACCCCTCCACTTT	CASTPQGRRSYNSPLHF
TRBD2	TRBV7-9	few	TRBJ2-1	TGTGCCAGCACCTTACTAGCGGGAGATGAGCAGTTCTTC	CASTLLAGDEQFF